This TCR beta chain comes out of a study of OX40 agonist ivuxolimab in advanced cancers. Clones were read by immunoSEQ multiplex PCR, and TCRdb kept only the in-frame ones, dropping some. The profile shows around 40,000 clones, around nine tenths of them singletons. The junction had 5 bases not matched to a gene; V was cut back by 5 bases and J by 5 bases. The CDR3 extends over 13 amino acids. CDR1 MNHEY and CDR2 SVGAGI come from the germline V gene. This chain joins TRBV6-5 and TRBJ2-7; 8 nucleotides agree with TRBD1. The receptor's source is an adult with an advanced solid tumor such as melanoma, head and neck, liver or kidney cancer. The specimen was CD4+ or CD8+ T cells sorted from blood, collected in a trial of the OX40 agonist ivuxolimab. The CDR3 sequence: CASSLNRGNEQYF. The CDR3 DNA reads TGTGCCAGCAGTCTAAACAGGGGGAACGAGCAGTACTTC.